Below are 22 T cell receptor beta chains sequenced from a single sample in a study of vaccination and CD4 T cells after COVID-19. Cultured CD4+ T cell DNA was sequenced using the Oncomine TCR Beta short-read assay. TCRdb re-called the PCR reads through MiXCR, storing one row per CDR3 protein. Of about 20,000 distinct CDR3 sequences listed, approximately 62% are singletons. Sample treatment: approximately 9-day PBMC culture with coronavirus spike peptide pools or control peptides (ViraFEST assay). Antigens of these TCRs are unknown. The sequencing sample was made of CD4+ T cells from blood, cultured in vitro. The receptors here all came from a human donor who had recovered from COVID-19.

The rearrangement joins TRBV6-5 to TRBJ1-6; the D gene is possibly TRBD1 (5 bases). The CDR3 spans 15 residues. In germline, CDR1 is MNHEY, CDR2 SVGAGI. Trimming shortened V by 2 bases and J by 5 bases, and 10 bases separated the two germline ends. The CDR3 bases are TGTGCCAGCAGTTACCGGGGGATAAATAATTCACCCCTCCACTTT. Residues: CASSYRGINNSPLHF.

This clonotype turned up a few times. The chain is built from TRBV6-4 and TRBJ1-2; weak D call: TRBD1 (5 bases). With 7 bases removed from V and 3 bases from J, the gap between germline ends came to 18 bases. This CDR3 is built from 15 residues. CDR1 is MRHNA and CDR2 is SNTAGT in the germline V gene. Here the CDR3 DNA reads TGTGCCAGCAAAAGGACCTTTTCGGGGGACTATGGCTACACCTTC. It codes for CASKRTFSGDYGYTF.

V is TRBV2 and J is TRBJ2-7; D is perhaps TRBD1 or TRBD2 (5 bases each). V gave up 7 bases and J gave up 2 bases, with 15 bases separating them. The CDR3 extends over 14 amino acids. Germline CDR1 and CDR2: SNHLY and FYNNEI. Written as DNA, the CDR3 is TGTGCCAGCACCCCGGGACGGACCGCCTACGAGCAGTACTTC. Its protein is CASTPGRTAYEQYF.

The chain couples TRBV20-1 to TRBJ2-7, with D perhaps being TRBD1 or TRBD2 (6 bases each). Germline-derived CDR1 and CDR2 are DFQATT and SNEGSKA (reference sequence). Trimming took off 3 bases at V and 6 bases at J, with 18 bases between the two ends. This CDR3 region has 14 residues. The CDR3 coding sequence is TGCAGTGCTAGTCTGGCGGAGGGGGGACTCGAGCAGTACTTC. Residues: CSASLAEGGLEQYF.

The chain combines TRBV24-1 with TRBJ1-5; TRBD1 matches at 12 bases. The germline gives CDR1 KGHDR, CDR2 SFDVKD. This CDR3 is built from 15 residues. V lost 3 bases to trimming and J lost 8 bases; unmatched junction nucleotides: 4. The CDR3 nucleotides read TGTGCCACCAGTGATCCCGGGACAGGGGGCGAGCCCCAGCATTTT. It translates to CATSDPGTGGEPQHF.

In this sample, this clonotype turned up a few times. The V gene is TRBV6-2 or TRBV6-3, the J gene TRBJ1-5; D gene uncertain. The CDR3 spans 12 residues. With 6 bases removed from V and 1 base from J, the gap between germline ends came to 4 bases. Germline V gives CDR1 MNHEY, CDR2 SVGEGT. CDR3 protein: CASRTSNQPQHF. CDR3 sequence (DNA): TGTGCCAGCAGAACGAGCAATCAGCCCCAGCATTTT.

The chain employs TRBV6-1 and TRBJ1-1; D not certain. The germline V and J ends were trimmed by 1 base and 2 bases, with 8 bases remaining between them. Per the germline V gene, CDR1 is MNHNS and CDR2 is SASEGT. The CDR3 spans 14 residues. The CDR3 reads CASSEELLNTEAFF. The CDR3 nucleotides read TGTGCCAGCAGTGAAGAACTGCTAAACACTGAAGCTTTCTTT.

This chain joins TRBV7-8 and TRBJ1-1, with 9 bases fitting TRBD1. CDR1 and CDR2 (germline): SGHVS, FQNEAQ. J gave up 11 bases and V 1 base, and 11 bases lay outside the gene matches. CDR3 length: 15 amino acids. This chain's CDR3 is CASSLVRDRDSGAFF. The DNA for the CDR3 is TGTGCCAGCAGCTTAGTCCGGGACAGGGACTCGGGGGCTTTCTTT.

This clonotype was counted between two and nine times. This rearrangement joins TRBV2 to TRBJ1-6; TRBD1 matches at 7 bases. This CDR3 is built from 13 residues. Germline CDR1 and CDR2: SNHLY and FYNNEI. Germline trimming cut 6 bases from V and 7 bases from J; bases unmatched to any gene: 3. The CDR3 bases are TGTGCCAGCAGATCGGACAGGAATTCACCCCTCCACTTT. Encoded protein: CASRSDRNSPLHF.

This clonotype was seen only once. The rearrangement uses TRBV7-9 and TRBJ2-3; D is perhaps TRBD1 or TRBD2 (6 bases each). There are 15 residues in the CDR3. The V end lost 4 bases, the J end lost 2 bases, and 13 bases lay between the germline ends. CDR1 SEHNR and CDR2 FQNEAQ come from the germline V gene (reference sequence). The CDR3 here is CASSSRRGVTDTQYF. The CDR3 coding sequence is TGTGCCAGCAGCTCCCGGAGGGGGGTCACAGATACGCAGTATTTT.

The rearrangement links TRBV6-2 or TRBV6-3 to TRBJ2-3; 15 bases line up with TRBD2. The CDR3 covers 15 residues. Germline V gives CDR1 MNHEY, CDR2 SVGEGT. V gave up 6 bases and J gave up 5 bases; unmatched junction bases: 3. This CDR3 is CASSRTSGRVDTQYF. The CDR3 DNA is TGTGCCAGCAGCCGGACTAGCGGGAGGGTAGATACGCAGTATTTT.

The V call is TRBV7-2, the J call TRBJ2-5; D is ambiguous. Trimming cost V 4 bases and J 4 bases, with 13 bases left between them. Germline V gene data show CDR1 as SGHTA and CDR2 as FQGNSA. The CDR3 totals 14 residues. The CDR3 sequence is CASSSAGVVETQYF. CDR3 DNA: TGTGCCAGCAGCTCGGCTGGGGTTGTAGAGACCCAGTACTTC.

CDR3 coding DNA: TGTGCCAGCAGCTTAGATGGGTCTGGAAACACCATATATTTT. Its translation: CASSLDGSGNTIYF. The rearrangement uses TRBV11-3 and TRBJ1-3; D is undetermined. Germline CDR1 and CDR2: SGHNT and YENEEA. CDR3 length equals 14 residues. V was clipped by 0 bases and J by 1 base, with 4 bases between them.

Only a few counts were recorded for this clonotype. The rearrangement uses TRBV7-3 and TRBJ2-2, with D possibly TRBD2 on 5 matching bases. This CDR3 comprises 14 residues. Trimming shortened V by 2 bases and J by 5 bases, and 9 bases separated the two germline ends. CDR1 and CDR2 (germline): SGHTA, FQGTGA. CDR3 region: CASSLSRRTGELFF. The CDR3 bases are TGTGCCAGCAGCTTATCCAGGAGGACCGGGGAGCTGTTTTTT.

Regarding this clonotype: Germline is not matched at one junction end, which may reflect a read error. V and J are TRBV5-3 and TRBJ1-2; D may be TRBD1 (5 bases). TRBV5-3 is annotated as an ORF whose role is uncertain. The CDR3 totals 16 residues. CDR3 sequence (DNA): TGTGCCAGCAGCTCCCGGGACCGCAGCGTAAACTATGGCTACACCTTC. Translating it yields CASSSRDRSVNYGYTF.

The rearrangement uses TRBV4-3 and TRBJ1-3, with D uncertain. This CDR3 contains 13 residues. Germline CDR1 is LGHNA and CDR2 is YSLEER. V lost 0 bases and J lost 2, with 2 bases in between. CDR3 loop: CASSQDAGNTIYF. The CDR3 bases are TGCGCCAGCAGCCAAGACGCTGGAAACACCATATATTTT.

The chain combines TRBV7-9 with TRBJ1-6; 10 bases align to TRBD1. This CDR3 spans 15 amino acids. V shed 5 bases and J 6 bases; nucleotides not matched to a gene: 4. Germline V CDR1 and CDR2: SEHNR, FQNEAQ (reference sequence). The CDR3 DNA follows: TGTGCCAGCAGCGCTTGGACAGGGGGTAATTCACCCCTCCACTTT. This gives the protein CASSAWTGGNSPLHF. Filled out from reference TRBV7-9 and TRBJ1-6, the complete variable domain reads DTGVSQNPRHKITKRGQNVTFRCDPISEHNRLYWYRQTLGQGPEFLTYFQNEAQLEKSRLLSDRFSAERPKGSFSTLEIQRTEQGDSAMYLCASSAWTGGNSPLHFGNGTRLTVT.

This chain connects TRBV7-2 to TRBJ1-2; D is uncertain. Germline V gene sequence: CDR1 SGHTA, CDR2 FQGNSA. The ends were cut back, 1 base at V and 4 bases at J, with 7 bases in the middle. This CDR3 region has 13 residues. The CDR3, as DNA: TGTGCCAGCAGCTTAGATCGCCTCTATGGCTACACCTTC. This encodes CASSLDRLYGYTF.

V gene TRBV7-9 combines with J gene TRBJ2-5; 12 bases fit TRBD2. Germline V gene lookup returns CDR1 SEHNR and CDR2 FQNEAQ (reference sequence). The junction had 2 bases not matched to a gene; V was cut back by 3 bases and J by 3 bases. This CDR3 region has 15 residues. CDR3 loop: CASSFRLAGEETQYF. CDR3 bases: TGTGCCAGCAGCTTTCGACTAGCGGGGGAAGAGACCCAGTACTTC.

This clonotype was detected only a few times. CDR3 bases: TGTGCCAGCAGTTTATCGAGGCGCAACTATGGCTACACCTTC. This sequence encodes CASSLSRRNYGYTF. The chain joins TRBV27 to TRBJ1-2; unclear D gene. The CDR3 length is 14 residues. Looked up from germline, CDR1 is MNHEY and CDR2 is SMNVEV (reference sequence). Trimming removed 0 bases at V and 2 bases at J, with 7 bases between.

V usage is TRBV5-1 and J usage is TRBJ1-2, with D perhaps matching TRBD1 (5 bases). CDR3 length: 14 residues. V was shortened by 0 bases and J by 5 bases, with 11 bases between the two germline ends. The germline gives CDR1 SGHRS, CDR2 YFSETQ. The CDR3 nucleotides read TGCGCCAGCAGCTTGGGCGGGGGTCCATATGGCTACACCTTC. This gives the protein CASSLGGGPYGYTF.

Note on this clonotype: The germline gene is not matched at one end of the junction; a read error may be the cause. The gene calls are TRBV7-3 and TRBJ2-2; D unclear. Germline V gene sequence: CDR1 SGHTA, CDR2 FQGTGA. This CDR3 comprises 13 residues. The CDR3 reads CASSVTNTGELFF. DNA of the CDR3: TGTGCCAGCAGCGTAACAAACACCGGGGAGCTGTTTTTT.